This TCR beta chain is drawn from a study of blood T cells in healthy people across ages. Study-level results: Estimates drawn from one million T cells were deemed to understate diversity. Unsorted PBMC input precluded a conclusive naive versus antigen-experienced comparison.

There are 17 residues in the CDR3. Trimming removed 1 base at V and 7 bases at J, with 23 bases between. CDR1 is LNHNV, CDR2 YYDKDF, per germline (reference sequence). The authors isolated at least 7 million PBMCs per sample. A second about 7 to 11 cycle PCR used barcoded and J-beta primers. Researchers report that a template-switch adaptor with 12 random nucleotides tagged each cDNA molecule. One entry per CDR3 protein, called by TCRdb with MiXCR from the 5' RACE reads. The sample contains 1,500,000 or so distinct CDR3 sequences, 35% to 45% of which appear only once. In this sample, this clonotype turned up once. The antigen remains unidentified.

Sequencing input: blood. The chain couples TRBV15 to TRBJ2-7; D is possibly TRBD2 (7 bases). This sequence was found in a woman aged 18-35 years in good health. The CDR3, as DNA: TGTGCCACCAGCAGAGTCAGGGGCGGGGGAGTTTACAATGAGCAGTACTTC. Its protein product is CATSRVRGGGVYNEQYF.